This T cell receptor beta chain was sequenced in a study of blood T cell repertoires in COVID-19. Study in general: Sites in the United States, Italy and Spain provided acute and convalescent COVID-19 samples.

V was cut by 7 bases and J by 5 bases, with 9 bases left in between. The germline gives CDR1 LNHDA, CDR2 SQIVND (reference sequence). CDR3 size: 12 residues. Per the study methods: Reference gene primer amplification yielded estimated nucleated cell counts. Method: immunoSEQ multiplex PCR; TCRdb's copy keeps in-frame clones and lacks some. Clonal size and the V and J genes are those of that table, whereas D and trimming came from the DNA. This table has 100,000 to 150,000 clones, 70% to 90% appearing once. The sample consisted of peripheral blood. V usage is TRBV19 and J usage is TRBJ1-5; D unclear. The receptor comes from a woman in her forties or fifties with acute or convalescent COVID-19. The DNA of the CDR3 is TGTGCCAGTAAACACAGAGATCAGCCCCAGCATTTT. Amino acid sequence: CASKHRDQPQHF.